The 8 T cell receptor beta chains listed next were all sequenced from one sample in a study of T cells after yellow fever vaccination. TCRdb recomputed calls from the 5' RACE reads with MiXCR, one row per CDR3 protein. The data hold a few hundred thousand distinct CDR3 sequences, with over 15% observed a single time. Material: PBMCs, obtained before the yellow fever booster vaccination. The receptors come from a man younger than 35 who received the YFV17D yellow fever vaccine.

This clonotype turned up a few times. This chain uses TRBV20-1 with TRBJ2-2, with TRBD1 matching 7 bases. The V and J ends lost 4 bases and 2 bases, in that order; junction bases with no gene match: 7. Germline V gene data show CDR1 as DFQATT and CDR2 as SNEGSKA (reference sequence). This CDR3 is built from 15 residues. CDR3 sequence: CSAKRDSFNTGELFF. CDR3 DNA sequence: TGCAGTGCTAAAAGGGACAGCTTTAACACCGGGGAGCTGTTTTTT.

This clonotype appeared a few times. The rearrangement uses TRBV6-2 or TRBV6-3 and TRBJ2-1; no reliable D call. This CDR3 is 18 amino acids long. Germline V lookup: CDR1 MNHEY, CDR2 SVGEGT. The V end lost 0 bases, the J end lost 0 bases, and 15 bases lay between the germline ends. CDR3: CASSYSETSQSSYNEQFF. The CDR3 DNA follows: TGTGCCAGCAGTTACTCGGAGACTTCTCAGAGCTCCTACAATGAGCAGTTCTTC.

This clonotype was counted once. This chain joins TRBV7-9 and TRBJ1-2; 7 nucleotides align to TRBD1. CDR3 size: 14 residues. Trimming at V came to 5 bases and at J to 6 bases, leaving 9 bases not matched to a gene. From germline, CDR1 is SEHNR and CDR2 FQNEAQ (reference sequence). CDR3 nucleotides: TGTGCCAGCAGCGCGACGGGGACAGAGAATGGCTACACCTTC. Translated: CASSATGTENGYTF.

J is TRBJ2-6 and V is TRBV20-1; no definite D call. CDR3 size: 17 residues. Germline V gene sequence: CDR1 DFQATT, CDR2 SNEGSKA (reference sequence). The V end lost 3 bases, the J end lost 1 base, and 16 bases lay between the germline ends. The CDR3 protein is CSASLLTSESGANVLTF. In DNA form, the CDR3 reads TGCAGTGCTAGCCTGCTGACAAGCGAGTCTGGGGCCAACGTCCTGACTTTC.

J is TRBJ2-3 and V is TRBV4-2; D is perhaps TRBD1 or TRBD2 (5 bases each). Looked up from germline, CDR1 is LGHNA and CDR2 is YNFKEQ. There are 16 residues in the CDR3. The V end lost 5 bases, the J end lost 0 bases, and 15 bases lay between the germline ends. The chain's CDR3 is CASSSGTQSSTDTQYF. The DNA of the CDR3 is TGTGCCAGCAGCTCCGGGACCCAGAGTAGCACAGATACGCAGTATTTT.

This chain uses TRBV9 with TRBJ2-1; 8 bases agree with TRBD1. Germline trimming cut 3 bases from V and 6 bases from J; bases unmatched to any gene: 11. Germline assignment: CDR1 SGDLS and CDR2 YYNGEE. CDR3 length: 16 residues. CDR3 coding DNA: TGTGCCAGCAGCGGAACCGGGACAGGTAAATCCAATGAGCAGTTCTTC. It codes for CASSGTGTGKSNEQFF.

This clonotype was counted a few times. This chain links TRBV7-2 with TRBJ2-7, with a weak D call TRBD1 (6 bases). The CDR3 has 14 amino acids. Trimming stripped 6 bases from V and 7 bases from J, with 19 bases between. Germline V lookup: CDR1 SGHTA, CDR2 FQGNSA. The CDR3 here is CASRGAGLQSEQYF. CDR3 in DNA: TGTGCCAGCAGGGGGGCCGGACTCCAATCAGAGCAGTACTTC.

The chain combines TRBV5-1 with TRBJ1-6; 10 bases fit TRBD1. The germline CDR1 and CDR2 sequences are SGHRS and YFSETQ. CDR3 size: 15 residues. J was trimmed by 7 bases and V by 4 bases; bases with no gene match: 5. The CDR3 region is CASSQRTGGNSPLHF. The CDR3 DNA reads TGCGCCAGCAGCCAAAGGACAGGGGGGAATTCACCCCTCCACTTT.